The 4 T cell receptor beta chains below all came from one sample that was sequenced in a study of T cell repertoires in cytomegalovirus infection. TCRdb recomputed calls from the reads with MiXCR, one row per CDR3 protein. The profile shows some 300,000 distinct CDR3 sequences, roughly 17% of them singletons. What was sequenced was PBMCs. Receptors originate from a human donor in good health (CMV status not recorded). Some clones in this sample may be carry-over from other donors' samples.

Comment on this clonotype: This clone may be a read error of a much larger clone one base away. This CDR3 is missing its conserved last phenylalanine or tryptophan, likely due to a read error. CDR3 coding DNA: TGTGCCAGCAGCCAGTCCGGGACAGGGTACTACGAGCAGTACTCC. It specifies CASSQSGTGYYEQYS. The genes are TRBV7-6 and TRBJ2-7, with 9 bases fitting TRBD1. This CDR3 has 15 residues. The germline CDR1 and CDR2 sequences are SGHVS and FNYEAQ. The J segment lost 3 bases and the V segment lost 5 bases, leaving 8 bases of the junction unmatched.

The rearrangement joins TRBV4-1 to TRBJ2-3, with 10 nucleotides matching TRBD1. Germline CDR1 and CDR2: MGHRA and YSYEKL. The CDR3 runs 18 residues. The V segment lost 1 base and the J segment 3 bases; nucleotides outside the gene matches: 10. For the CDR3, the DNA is TGCGCCAGCAGCCAAGCTCGACCGACAGGGGGCAGGACAGATACGCAGTATTTT. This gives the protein CASSQARPTGGRTDTQYF.

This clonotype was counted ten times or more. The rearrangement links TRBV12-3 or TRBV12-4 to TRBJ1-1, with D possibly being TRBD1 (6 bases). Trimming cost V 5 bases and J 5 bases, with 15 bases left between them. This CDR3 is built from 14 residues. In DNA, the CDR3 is TGTGCCAGCAGTCCGGACAGAAGAAGAACTGAAGCTTTCTTT. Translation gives CASSPDRRRTEAFF.

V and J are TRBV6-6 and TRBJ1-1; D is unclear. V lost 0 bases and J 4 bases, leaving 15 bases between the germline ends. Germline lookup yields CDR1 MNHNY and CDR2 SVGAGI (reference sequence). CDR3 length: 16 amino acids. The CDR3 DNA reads TGTGCCAGCAGTTACTCGCCGCTTCTCTTGACCACTGAAGCTTTCTTT. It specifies CASSYSPLLLTTEAFF.